The next 15 T cell receptor beta chains were all read from a single sample in a study of blood T cell repertoires in COVID-19. Profiled with immunoSEQ multiplex PCR; TCRdb holds only in-frame clones, not every one. The table lists 300,000 to 450,000 clones, 88% of them singletons. Sequencing was carried out using PBMCs or T cells enriched from blood (not recorded which). Receptors were obtained from a woman younger than 30 who had recovered from COVID-19.

A few counts support this clone. The chain uses TRBV27 and TRBJ2-2; TRBD2 is a possible D gene (5 bases). V was shortened by 4 bases and J by 6 bases, with 15 bases between the two germline ends. The germline V gene encodes CDR1 MNHEY and CDR2 SMNVEV (reference sequence). CDR3 length equals 15 residues. For the CDR3, the DNA is TGTGCCAGCAGTTACTTCCCCCGAGGGTCCGGGGAGCTGTTTTTT. Protein product: CASSYFPRGSGELFF.

The J gene is TRBJ2-1, the V gene TRBV5-1, with 12 positions matching TRBD2. The CDR3 covers 16 residues. Germline V lookup: CDR1 SGHRS, CDR2 YFSETQ. V trimming: 7 bases; J trimming: 2 bases; junction bases outside the gene matches: 7. CDR3 sequence reads: CASGLAGGPPYNEQFF. The CDR3 bases are TGCGCCAGCGGGCTAGCGGGGGGGCCCCCCTACAATGAGCAGTTCTTC.

In this sample, this clone turned up once. The chain carries TRBV5-5 and TRBJ1-1; unclear D gene. Germline V gene sequence: CDR1 SGHKS, CDR2 YYEKEE (reference sequence). Deletions cut 5 bases from V and 2 bases from J, with 16 bases between. The CDR3 sequence is 15 residues long. The CDR3 loop is CASSLGLGLNTEAFF. The DNA for the CDR3 is TGTGCCAGCAGTCTTGGCCTGGGCCTCAACACTGAAGCTTTCTTT.

The chain recombines TRBV5-6 with TRBJ2-1, with D perhaps matching TRBD1 (5 bases). Between the trimmed V and J ends, which lost 4 bases and 0 bases, there was a span of 11 bases. Per the germline V gene, CDR1 is SGHDT and CDR2 is YYEEEE. CDR3 length: 15 amino acids. CDR3 in DNA: TGTGCCAGCAGCATAGACAGAGGCTCCTACAATGAGCAGTTCTTC. Amino acid sequence: CASSIDRGSYNEQFF.

The chain combines TRBV19 with TRBJ1-1, with D possibly matching TRBD1 (5 bases). The germline CDR1 and CDR2 sequences are LNHDA and SQIVND (reference sequence). The CDR3 has 13 residues. The V end was cut by 6 bases, the J end by 3 bases, with 11 bases between. The CDR3 protein is CASSIDSDTEAFF. CDR3 coding DNA: TGTGCCAGTAGCATCGACAGTGACACTGAAGCTTTCTTT.

The CDR3 protein is CAIRPEGIGVDPNTGELFF. CDR3 bases: TGTGCCATCAGGCCCGAAGGGATAGGGGTGGACCCGAACACCGGGGAGCTGTTTTTT. The J gene is TRBJ2-2, the V gene TRBV10-3, with D perhaps TRBD1 (5 bases). This CDR3 is 19 amino acids long. Germline V CDR1 and CDR2: ENHRY, SYGVKD. V lost 6 bases to trimming and J lost 0 bases, with 23 bases between them.

The V call is TRBV3-1 (or the pseudogene TRBV3-2), the J call TRBJ2-7; no clear D gene. The CDR3 extends over 14 amino acids. Trimming took 6 bases from V and 2 from J, leaving 14 bases between them. Germline V gene lookup returns CDR1 LGHDT and CDR2 YNNKEL (reference sequence). CDR3 region: CASRADSYPYEQYF. The DNA of the CDR3 is TGTGCCAGCAGGGCCGATTCTTACCCCTACGAGCAGTACTTC.

The genes are TRBV27 and TRBJ1-4; 8 bases are a match to TRBD1. CDR1 MNHEY and CDR2 SMNVEV come from the germline V gene (reference sequence). The CDR3 has 16 amino acids. Trimming at V came to 0 bases and at J to 6 bases, leaving 6 bases not matched to a gene. The CDR3 sequence is CASSLSPTGADEKLFF. The CDR3 DNA reads TGTGCCAGCAGTTTATCCCCGACAGGGGCGGATGAAAAACTGTTTTTT. Based on the CDR3 plus reference TRBV27 and TRBJ1-4, the full variable domain is EAQVTQNPRYLITVTGKKLTVTCSQNMNHEYMSWYRQDPGLGLRQIYYSMNVEVTDKGDVPEGYKVSRKEKRNFPLILESPSPNQTSLYFCASSLSPTGADEKLFFGSGTQLSVL.

This clone is a singleton in its sample. The rearrangement links TRBV12-3 or TRBV12-4 to TRBJ1-4, with TRBD1 matching over 8 bases. J lost 13 bases, V lost 2 bases, and 3 bases had no gene match. The CDR3 spans 12 residues. The CDR3 region is CASSLSGQGLFF. CDR3 in DNA: TGTGCCAGCAGTTTAAGTGGACAGGGACTGTTTTTT.

The chain is built from TRBV10-2 and TRBJ2-4, with 9 positions matching TRBD2. With 0 bases clipped from V and 6 bases from J, the junction kept 0 bases outside the gene matches. The CDR3 loop spans 14 amino acids. CDR1 WSHSY and CDR2 SAAADI come from the germline V gene. CDR3 protein: CASSESGLANIQYF. The CDR3 bases are TGCGCCAGCAGTGAGTCGGGACTAGCAAACATTCAGTACTTC.

The rearrangement links TRBV6-5 to TRBJ1-1, with D perhaps TRBD1 (5 bases). The CDR3 has 14 amino acids. V was cut by 8 bases and J by 0 bases, with 13 bases left in between. Germline V gives CDR1 MNHEY, CDR2 SVGAGI. The CDR3 loop is CASGRDFLNTEAFF. CDR3 DNA sequence: TGTGCCAGCGGACGGGACTTCCTGAACACTGAAGCTTTCTTT.

The CDR3 DNA follows: TGTGCCAGCAGCTTTCCCGGGACACCACATAATTCACCCCTCCACTTT. Protein product: CASSFPGTPHNSPLHF. The rearrangement links TRBV5-4 to TRBJ1-6; perhaps TRBD1 as D (6 bases). The germline gives CDR1 SGHNT, CDR2 YYREEE (reference sequence). Trimming removed 2 bases from V and 5 bases from J, with 14 bases in between. The CDR3 covers 16 residues.

J is TRBJ1-1 and V is TRBV6-4, with TRBD1 identical over 9 bases. CDR3 length equals 14 residues. The V segment lost 4 bases and the J segment 4 bases; nucleotides outside the gene matches: 4. The germline V gene has CDR1 MRHNA and CDR2 SNTAGT. CDR3 nucleotide sequence: TGTGCCAGCAGTGCACAGGGGGCAGGCACTGAAGCTTTCTTT. Translated, it gives CASSAQGAGTEAFF.

The rearrangement joins TRBV6-2 or TRBV6-3 to TRBJ2-4, with a possible D match to TRBD1 (6 bases). V gave up 2 bases and J gave up 6 bases, with 14 bases separating them. Germline loops: CDR1 MNHEY, CDR2 SVGEGT. The CDR3 loop spans 15 amino acids. This chain's CDR3 is CASSYAHRDRNIQYF. CDR3 DNA sequence: TGTGCCAGCAGTTACGCCCACAGGGATAGAAACATTCAGTACTTC.

This chain uses TRBV5-1 with TRBJ2-3; 13 bases agree with TRBD2. This CDR3 has 15 amino acids. Trimming took 1 base from V and 4 from J; bases not matched to a gene: 0. Germline V CDR1 and CDR2: SGHRS, YFSETQ. CDR3: CASSLTSGGADTQYF. The CDR3 region has the DNA TGCGCCAGCAGCTTGACTAGCGGGGGGGCAGATACGCAGTATTTT.